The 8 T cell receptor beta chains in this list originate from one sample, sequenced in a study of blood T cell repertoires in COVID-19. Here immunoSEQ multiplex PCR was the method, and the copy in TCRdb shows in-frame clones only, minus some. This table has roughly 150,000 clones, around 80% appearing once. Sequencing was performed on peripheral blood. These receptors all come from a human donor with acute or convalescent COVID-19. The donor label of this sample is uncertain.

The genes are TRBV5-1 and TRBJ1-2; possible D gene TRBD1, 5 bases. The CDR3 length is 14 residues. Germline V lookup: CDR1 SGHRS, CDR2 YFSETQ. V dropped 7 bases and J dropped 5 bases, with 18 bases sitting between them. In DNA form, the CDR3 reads TGCGCCAGCCGCCTCTCAGGCGGGGGATATGGCTACACCTTC. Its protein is CASRLSGGGYGYTF.

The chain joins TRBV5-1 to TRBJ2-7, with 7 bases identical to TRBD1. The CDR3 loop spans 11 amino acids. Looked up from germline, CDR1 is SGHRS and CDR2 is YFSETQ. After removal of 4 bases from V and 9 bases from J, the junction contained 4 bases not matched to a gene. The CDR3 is CASSTTGVQYF. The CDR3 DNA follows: TGCGCCAGCAGCACAACAGGGGTGCAGTACTTC.

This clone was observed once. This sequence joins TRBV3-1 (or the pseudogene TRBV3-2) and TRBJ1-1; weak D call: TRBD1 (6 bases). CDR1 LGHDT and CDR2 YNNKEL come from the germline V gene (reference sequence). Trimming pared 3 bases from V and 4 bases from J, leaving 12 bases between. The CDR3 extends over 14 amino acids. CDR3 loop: CASSQWQGSTEAFF. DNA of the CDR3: TGTGCCAGCAGCCAGTGGCAGGGGTCCACTGAAGCTTTCTTT.

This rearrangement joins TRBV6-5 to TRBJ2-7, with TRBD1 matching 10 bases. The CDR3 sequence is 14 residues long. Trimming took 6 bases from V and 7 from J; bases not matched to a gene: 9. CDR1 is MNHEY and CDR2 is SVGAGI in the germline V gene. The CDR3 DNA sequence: TGTGCCAGCAGGAGGGGACAGGGGATGTGGGAGCAGTACTTC. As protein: CASRRGQGMWEQYF.

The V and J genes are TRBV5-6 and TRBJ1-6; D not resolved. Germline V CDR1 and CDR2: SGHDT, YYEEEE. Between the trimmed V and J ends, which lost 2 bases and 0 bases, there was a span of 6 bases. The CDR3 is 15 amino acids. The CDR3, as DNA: TGTGCCAGCAGCTTCAGAAGCTCCTATAATTCACCCCTCCACTTT. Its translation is CASSFRSSYNSPLHF.

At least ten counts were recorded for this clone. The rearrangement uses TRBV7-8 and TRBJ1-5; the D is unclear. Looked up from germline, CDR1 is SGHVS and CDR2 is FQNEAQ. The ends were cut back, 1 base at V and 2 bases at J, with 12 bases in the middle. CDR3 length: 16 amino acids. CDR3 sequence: CASSLGDGVGNQPQHF. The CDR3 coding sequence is TGTGCCAGCAGCTTAGGTGACGGGGTGGGCAATCAGCCCCAGCATTTT.

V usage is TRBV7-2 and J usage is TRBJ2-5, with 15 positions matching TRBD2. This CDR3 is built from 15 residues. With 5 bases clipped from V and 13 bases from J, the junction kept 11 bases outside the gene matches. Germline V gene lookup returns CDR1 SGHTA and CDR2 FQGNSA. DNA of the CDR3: TGTGCCAGCAGCAAACGGACTAGCGGGGGGGCCCCTTCGTACTTC. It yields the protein CASSKRTSGGAPSYF. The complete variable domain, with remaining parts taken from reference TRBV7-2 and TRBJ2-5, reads GAGVSQSPSNKVTEKGKDVELRCDPISGHTALYWYRQSLGQGLEFLIYFQGNSAPDKSGLPSDRFSAERTGGSVSTLTIQRTQQEDSAVYLCASSKRTSGGAPSYFGPGTRLLVL.

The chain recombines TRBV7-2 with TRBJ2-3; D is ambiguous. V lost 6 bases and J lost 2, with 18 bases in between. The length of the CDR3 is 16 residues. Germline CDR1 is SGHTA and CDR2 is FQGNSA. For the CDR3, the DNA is TGTGCCAGCAGGGATTCAACACAGAGACCCACAGATACGCAGTATTTT. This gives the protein CASRDSTQRPTDTQYF.